These 30 T cell receptor beta chains originate from one sample sequenced in a study of T cells in localized non-small cell lung cancer. This table comes from immunoSEQ multiplex PCR, and its TCRdb copy is limited to in-frame clones, with some not included. This table holds 55,000 to 80,000 clones, 84% found once. The sample consisted of peripheral blood, taken before any cancer treatment. Receptors originate from a female donor over 55 with stage I lung adenocarcinoma.

The CDR3, as DNA: TGCGCCAGCAGCTTGGTACAGCGGGGAGGCACAGATACGCAGTATTTT. Its translation: CASSLVQRGGTDTQYF. V gene TRBV5-1 combines with J gene TRBJ2-3; 7 positions agree with TRBD2. The germline V gene encodes CDR1 SGHRS and CDR2 YFSETQ. CDR3 size: 16 residues. The ends lost 0 bases at V and 1 base at J; junction bases unmatched: 5.

This clone was picked up one time. The rearrangement uses TRBV19 and TRBJ1-4, with 10 bases lining up with TRBD1. The CDR3 runs to 15 residues. CDR1 is LNHDA and CDR2 is SQIVND in the germline V gene (reference sequence). J was trimmed by 5 bases and V by 5 bases; bases with no gene match: 5. The DNA of the CDR3 is TGTGCCAGTAGTGCGTTGACAGGGGGCAATGAAAAACTGTTTTTT. Residues: CASSALTGGNEKLFF.

The chain has TRBV6-6 and TRBJ1-2; TRBD1 matches at 10 bases. The CDR3 is 15 residues long. Germline V gene lookup returns CDR1 MNHNY and CDR2 SVGAGI (reference sequence). V shed 6 bases and J 4 bases; nucleotides not matched to a gene: 8. CDR3 DNA sequence: TGTGCCAGCAGCCCCGACAGGGGGCAAGCCTATGGCTACACCTTC. It specifies CASSPDRGQAYGYTF.

The V gene is TRBV11-2, the J gene TRBJ2-7, with TRBD1 identical over 7 bases. With V trimmed by 2 bases and J by 7 bases, 8 bases remained unmatched. The CDR3 runs to 14 residues. CDR1 and CDR2 (germline): SGHAT, FQNNGV. This CDR3 is CASSLMRTGGEQYF. CDR3 sequence (DNA): TGTGCCAGCAGCTTAATGCGGACAGGTGGTGAGCAGTACTTC.

The CDR3 nucleotides read TGTGCCAGCAGTCTACAGGGGCCTTCACGGGAGCTGTTTTTT. Its translation: CASSLQGPSRELFF. V usage is TRBV6-1 and J usage is TRBJ2-2, with 7 positions matching TRBD1. The CDR3 sequence is 14 residues long. CDR1 is MNHNS and CDR2 is SASEGT in the germline V gene. J lost 9 bases, V lost 5 bases, and 9 bases had no gene match.

The V and J genes are TRBV9 and TRBJ1-2, with TRBD1 identical over 10 bases. CDR1 is SGDLS and CDR2 is YYNGEE in the germline V gene. The V gene end was trimmed by 3 bases and the J gene end by 3 bases; junction bases not matched to a gene: 8. The CDR3 covers 16 residues. The DNA of the CDR3 is TGTGCCAGCAGCGCGTACCCCGGGACAGGGGACTATGGCTACACCTTC. Translation: CASSAYPGTGDYGYTF.

V usage is TRBV7-9 and J usage is TRBJ2-3; D call uncertain. Germline V gene data show CDR1 as SEHNR and CDR2 as FQNEAQ (reference sequence). V was pared by 4 bases and J by 6 bases, with 5 bases between. The CDR3 consists of 11 residues. For the CDR3, the DNA is TGTGCCAGCAGCTCGTCGGATACGCAGTATTTT. Translated: CASSSSDTQYF. The full variable domain, its missing parts supplied by reference TRBV7-9 and TRBJ2-3, is DTGVSQNPRHKITKRGQNVTFRCDPISEHNRLYWYRQTLGQGPEFLTYFQNEAQLEKSRLLSDRFSAERPKGSFSTLEIQRTEQGDSAMYLCASSSSDTQYFGPGTRLTVL.

This chain links TRBV7-9 with TRBJ1-1; the D gene is possibly TRBD1 (5 bases). This CDR3 is built from 15 residues. Germline values: CDR1 SEHNR, CDR2 FQNEAQ (reference sequence). V was trimmed by 1 base and J by 3 bases, leaving 12 bases between them. CDR3 bases: TGTGCCAGCAGCTTAGTGAGGGACTGGGACACTGAAGCTTTCTTT. Encoded protein: CASSLVRDWDTEAFF. Full variable domain (outside the CDR3, taken from reference TRBV7-9 and TRBJ1-1): DTGVSQNPRHKITKRGQNVTFRCDPISEHNRLYWYRQTLGQGPEFLTYFQNEAQLEKSRLLSDRFSAERPKGSFSTLEIQRTEQGDSAMYLCASSLVRDWDTEAFFGQGTRLTVV.

The rearrangement uses TRBV5-5 and TRBJ2-7, with TRBD1 as a possible D gene (6 bases). CDR3 size: 16 residues. Per germline, CDR1 SGHKS and CDR2 YYEKEE (reference sequence). Trimming cost V 4 bases and J 1 base, with 18 bases left between them. The CDR3 nucleotides are TGTGCCAGCAGCGGGGGTAGCTGGGGGCGGTCCTACGAGCAGTACTTC. Its translation is CASSGGSWGRSYEQYF.

The chain is built from TRBV30 and TRBJ2-2, with D possibly TRBD2 on 5 matching bases. Per the germline V gene, CDR1 is GTSNPN and CDR2 is SVGIG (reference sequence). This CDR3 region has 14 residues. The germline V and J ends were trimmed by 4 bases and 4 bases, with 13 bases remaining between them. The CDR3 coding sequence is TGTGCCTGGACCCTTGAGGGCCCCACCGGGGAGCTGTTTTTT. This gives the protein CAWTLEGPTGELFF. The full variable domain, rest sourced from reference TRBV30 and TRBJ2-2, is SQTIHQWPATLVQPVGSPLSLECTVEGTSNPNLYWYRQAAGRGLQLLFYSVGIGQISSEVPQNLSASRPQDRQFILSSKKLLLSDSGFYLCAWTLEGPTGELFFGEGSRLTVL.

This clone was recorded only once. V and J are TRBV10-2 and TRBJ2-5; D is unresolved. The CDR3 loop spans 16 amino acids. Between the trimmed V and J ends, which lost 0 bases and 2 bases, there was a span of 13 bases. The germline CDR1 and CDR2 sequences are WSHSY and SAAADI. Here the CDR3 reads CASSESELTIQETQYF. As DNA, the CDR3 is TGCGCCAGCAGTGAGTCTGAACTAACCATACAAGAGACCCAGTACTTC.

The chain has TRBV5-6 and TRBJ2-5, with D maybe TRBD2 (5 bases). The CDR3 spans 14 residues. Germline CDR1 is SGHDT and CDR2 is YYEEEE. V lost 1 base, J lost 5 bases, and 12 bases lay in between. Here the CDR3 DNA reads TGTGCCAGCAGCTTGCTAGCCTTAAGGGAGACCCAGTACTTC. Translating gives CASSLLALRETQYF.

The CDR3 sequence is CASRDWTVSNQPQHF. In nucleotides, the CDR3 is TGTGCCAGTAGGGATTGGACAGTTAGCAATCAGCCCCAGCATTTT. This rearrangement joins TRBV19 to TRBJ1-5; D is possibly TRBD1 (6 bases). V gave up 6 bases and J gave up 0 bases, with 12 bases separating them. CDR3 size: 15 residues. Germline assignment: CDR1 LNHDA and CDR2 SQIVND (reference sequence).

This clone was seen once. V and J are TRBV11-2 and TRBJ2-7; possible D gene TRBD1, 5 bases. Germline V gene data show CDR1 as SGHAT and CDR2 as FQNNGV. The CDR3 runs 15 residues. Between the trimmed V and J ends, which lost 1 base and 0 bases, there was a span of 10 bases. Here the CDR3 reads CASSLVAGPSYEQYF. The DNA for the CDR3 is TGTGCCAGCAGCTTAGTGGCAGGGCCCTCCTACGAGCAGTACTTC.

The rearrangement joins TRBV19 to TRBJ2-3; 9 positions agree with TRBD2. The V segment lost 10 bases and the J segment 3 bases; nucleotides outside the gene matches: 11. There are 15 residues in the CDR3. CDR1 is LNHDA and CDR2 is SQIVND in the germline V gene (reference sequence). The CDR3 sequence: CATRDLSGRTDTQYF. The CDR3 nucleotides are TGTGCCACCCGGGACCTTAGCGGGAGAACAGATACGCAGTATTTT.

The genes are TRBV7-9 and TRBJ1-3; 7 bases align to TRBD1. Per germline, CDR1 SEHNR and CDR2 FQNEAQ (reference sequence). This CDR3 contains 13 residues. With V trimmed by 7 bases and J by 6 bases, 6 bases remained unmatched. The CDR3 loop is CASTIGGTNTIYF. As DNA, the CDR3 is TGTGCCAGCACCATAGGGGGCACAAACACCATATATTTT.

The chain recombines TRBV2 with TRBJ1-1, with 9 bases aligning to TRBD1. CDR1 and CDR2 from the germline V gene are SNHLY and FYNNEI. The ends lost 6 bases at V and 3 bases at J; junction bases unmatched: 2. This CDR3 is built from 13 residues. The CDR3 sequence: CASRGQGYTEAFF. Written as DNA, the CDR3 is TGTGCCAGCAGAGGACAGGGGTACACTGAAGCTTTCTTT.

V and J are TRBV6-5 and TRBJ2-1; tentative D call: TRBD2 (5 bases). The CDR3 runs to 15 residues. V was shortened by 5 bases and J by 10 bases, with 21 bases between the two germline ends. Per germline, CDR1 MNHEY and CDR2 SVGAGI. CDR3 loop: CASSKSSLIREEQFF. CDR3 nucleotides: TGTGCCAGCAGTAAATCTAGCCTCATTAGGGAAGAGCAGTTCTTC.

This clone occurred a few times. The chain has TRBV5-1 and TRBJ2-3; no firm D call. This CDR3 is built from 12 residues. Germline values: CDR1 SGHRS, CDR2 YFSETQ. V lost 2 bases, J lost 4 bases, and 5 bases lay in between. The CDR3 loop is CASSLPSDTQYF. In DNA form, the CDR3 reads TGCGCCAGCAGCTTACCCTCAGATACGCAGTATTTT.

By sample share, this clone is large. CDR3 nucleotide sequence: TGTGCCAGTAGTTGGGGACAGGAGGTCGAAAAACTGTTTTTT. It is translated as CASSWGQEVEKLFF. The rearrangement links TRBV19 to TRBJ1-4; the match to TRBD1 covers 8 bases. This CDR3 comprises 14 residues. J gave up 8 bases and V 5 bases, and 7 bases lay outside the gene matches. CDR1 is LNHDA and CDR2 is SQIVND in the germline V gene (reference sequence).

V is TRBV7-2 and J is TRBJ2-3; 8 bases are a match to TRBD1. The CDR3 length is 15 residues. Looked up from germline, CDR1 is SGHTA and CDR2 is FQGNSA. V shed 5 bases and J 2 bases; nucleotides not matched to a gene: 6. DNA for the CDR3: TGTGCCAGCAGCATCCGGGACAGGCACACAGATACGCAGTATTTT. It codes for CASSIRDRHTDTQYF.

This chain uses TRBV5-1 with TRBJ2-7; 9 bases are a match to TRBD2. Germline V lookup: CDR1 SGHRS, CDR2 YFSETQ. V lost 0 bases, J lost 3 bases, and 13 bases stayed unmatched. The CDR3 contains 18 residues. The CDR3 nucleotides are TGCGCCAGCAGCTTGGGTAATAGCGGGGGAGGAAAAAGCTACGAGCAGTACTTC. Its protein is CASSLGNSGGGKSYEQYF. Based on the CDR3 plus reference TRBV5-1 and TRBJ2-7, the full variable domain is KAGVTQTPRYLIKTRGQQVTLSCSPISGHRSVSWYQQTPGQGLQFLFEYFSETQRNKGNFPGRFSGRQFSNSRSEMNVSTLELGDSALYLCASSLGNSGGGKSYEQYFGPGTRLTVT.

Written as DNA, the CDR3 is TGTGCCAGCAGCCGAAACAGCGGGGTTAACTACAATGAGCAGTTCTTC. It encodes CASSRNSGVNYNEQFF. This chain joins TRBV4-2 and TRBJ2-1, with TRBD2 identical over 7 bases. Germline V lookup: CDR1 LGHNA, CDR2 YNFKEQ. Unmatched junction bases numbered 9, after V lost 4 bases and J lost 3 bases. This CDR3 is 16 amino acids long.

The chain carries TRBV6-1 and TRBJ1-2; D ambiguous. This CDR3 comprises 14 residues. From germline, CDR1 is MNHNS and CDR2 SASEGT. The V and J ends lost 6 bases and 6 bases respectively, with 17 bases between them. CDR3 loop: CASRIGGQSHGYTF. The CDR3 region has the DNA TGTGCCAGCAGGATAGGAGGCCAGTCCCATGGCTACACCTTC.

V and J are TRBV19 and TRBJ1-4; maybe TRBD1 (5 bases). CDR3 length equals 13 residues. Deletions cut 6 bases from V and 8 bases from J, with 13 bases between. Germline V gene data show CDR1 as LNHDA and CDR2 as SQIVND (reference sequence). The CDR3 loop is CASSMGRDEKLFF. Here the CDR3 DNA reads TGTGCCAGTAGCATGGGCAGGGACGAAAAACTGTTTTTT.

The count of this clone is one. This rearrangement joins TRBV14 to TRBJ2-3; TRBD1 aligns across 8 bases. Germline CDR1 is SGHDN and CDR2 is FVKESK. CDR3 length equals 16 residues. Trimming took 4 bases from V and 1 from J; bases not matched to a gene: 7. CDR3 residues: CASSLRTGKGTDTQYF. The CDR3 region has the DNA TGTGCCAGCAGCCTACGGACAGGGAAGGGCACAGATACGCAGTATTTT.

This clone was observed a single time. Written as DNA, the CDR3 is TGTGCCAGCAGTACACAGGGGGGGGTATACGAGCAGTACTTC. Protein: CASSTQGGVYEQYF. The rearrangement links TRBV5-4 to TRBJ2-7; D may be TRBD1 (8 bases). CDR1 is SGHNT, CDR2 YYREEE, per germline (reference sequence). Deletions cut 5 bases from V and 4 bases from J, with 16 bases between. The CDR3 has 14 residues. Complete variable domain (other parts from reference TRBV5-4 and TRBJ2-7): ETGVTQSPTHLIKTRGQQVTLRCSSQSGHNTVSWYQQALGQGPQFIFQYYREEENGRGNFPPRFSGLQFPNYSSELNVNALELDDSALYLCASSTQGGVYEQYFGPGTRLTVT.

The rearrangement links TRBV5-1 to TRBJ2-7; TRBD2 is a possible D gene (6 bases). The V gene's germline CDR1 is SGHRS and CDR2 YFSETQ. The length of the CDR3 is 15 residues. V lost 1 base to trimming and J lost 0 bases, with 11 bases between them. The CDR3 region has the DNA TGCGCCAGCAGCTTGATAGCGGCCTCCTCCTACGAGCAGTACTTC. Translated, it gives CASSLIAASSYEQYF.

The gene calls are TRBV6-5 and TRBJ2-3; possible D gene TRBD1, 5 bases. The germline V and J ends were trimmed by 8 bases and 5 bases, with 14 bases remaining between them. This CDR3 contains 13 residues. The germline V gene has CDR1 MNHEY and CDR2 SVGAGI. CDR3 loop: CASAEGEEDTQYF. The CDR3, as DNA: TGTGCCAGCGCCGAAGGGGAAGAAGATACGCAGTATTTT.

The chain combines TRBV11-2 with TRBJ1-1; TRBD1 matches 9 bases. The CDR3 loop spans 14 amino acids. Germline assignment: CDR1 SGHAT and CDR2 FQNNGV. Trimming removed 5 bases from V and 5 bases from J; junction bases left unmatched: 6. CDR3 loop: CASSPQGARTEAFF. DNA for the CDR3: TGTGCCAGCAGCCCACAGGGGGCGAGGACTGAAGCTTTCTTT.